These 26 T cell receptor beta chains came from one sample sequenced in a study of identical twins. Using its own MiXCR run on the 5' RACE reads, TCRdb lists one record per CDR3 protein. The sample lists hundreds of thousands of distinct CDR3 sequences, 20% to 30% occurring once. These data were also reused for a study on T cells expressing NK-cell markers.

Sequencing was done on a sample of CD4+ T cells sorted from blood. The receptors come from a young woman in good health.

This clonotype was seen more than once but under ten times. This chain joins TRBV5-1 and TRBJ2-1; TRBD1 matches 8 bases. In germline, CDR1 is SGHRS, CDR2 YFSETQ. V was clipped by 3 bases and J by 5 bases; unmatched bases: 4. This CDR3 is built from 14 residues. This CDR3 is CASSSDRVNNEQFF. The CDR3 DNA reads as TGCGCCAGCAGCTCGGACAGGGTCAACAATGAGCAGTTCTTC.

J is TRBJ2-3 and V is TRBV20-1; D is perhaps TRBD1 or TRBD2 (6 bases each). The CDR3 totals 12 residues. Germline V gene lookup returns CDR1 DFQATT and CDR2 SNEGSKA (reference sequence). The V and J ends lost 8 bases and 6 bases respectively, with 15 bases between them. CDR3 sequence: CSSGAEGDTQYF. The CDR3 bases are TGCAGTTCGGGGGCCGAAGGGGATACGCAGTATTTT.

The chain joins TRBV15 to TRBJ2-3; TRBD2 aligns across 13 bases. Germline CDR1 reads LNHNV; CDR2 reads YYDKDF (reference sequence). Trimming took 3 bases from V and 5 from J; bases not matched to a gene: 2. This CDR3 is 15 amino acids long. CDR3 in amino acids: CATSRRTSGGDTQYF. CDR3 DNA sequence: TGTGCCACCAGCAGGCGGACTAGCGGGGGAGATACGCAGTATTTT.

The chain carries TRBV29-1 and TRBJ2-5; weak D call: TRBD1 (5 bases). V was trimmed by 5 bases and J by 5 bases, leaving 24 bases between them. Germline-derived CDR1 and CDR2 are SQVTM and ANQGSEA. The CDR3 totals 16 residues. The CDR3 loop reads CSVTHGFHGARETQYF. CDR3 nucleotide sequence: TGCAGCGTTACGCATGGATTTCATGGGGCTCGGGAGACCCAGTACTTC.

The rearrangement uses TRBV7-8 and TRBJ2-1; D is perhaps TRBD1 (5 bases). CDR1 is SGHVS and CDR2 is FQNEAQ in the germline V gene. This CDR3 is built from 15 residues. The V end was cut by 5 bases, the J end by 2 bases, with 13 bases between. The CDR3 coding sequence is TGTGCCAGCAGCGGCGTAACAGGCACCTACAATGAGCAGTTCTTC. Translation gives CASSGVTGTYNEQFF.

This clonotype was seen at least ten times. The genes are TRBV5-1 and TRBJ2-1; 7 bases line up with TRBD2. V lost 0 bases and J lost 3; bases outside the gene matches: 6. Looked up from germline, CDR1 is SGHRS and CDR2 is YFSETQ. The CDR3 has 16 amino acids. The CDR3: CASSLVSWEGYNEQFF. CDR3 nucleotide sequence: TGCGCCAGCAGCTTGGTCTCGTGGGAGGGCTACAATGAGCAGTTCTTC.

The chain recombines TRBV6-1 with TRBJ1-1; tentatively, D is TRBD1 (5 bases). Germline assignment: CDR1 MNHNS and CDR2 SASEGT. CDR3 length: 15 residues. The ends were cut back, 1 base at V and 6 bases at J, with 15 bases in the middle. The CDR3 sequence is CASSEVGVAVAEAFF. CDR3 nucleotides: TGTGCCAGCAGTGAAGTGGGGGTCGCTGTGGCTGAAGCTTTCTTT.

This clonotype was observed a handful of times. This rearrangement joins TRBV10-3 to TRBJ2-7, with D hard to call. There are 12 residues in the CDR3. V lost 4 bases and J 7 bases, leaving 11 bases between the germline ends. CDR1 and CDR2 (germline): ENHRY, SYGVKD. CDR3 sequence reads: CAISGNEWEQYF. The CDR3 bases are TGTGCCATCAGTGGGAACGAGTGGGAGCAGTACTTC.

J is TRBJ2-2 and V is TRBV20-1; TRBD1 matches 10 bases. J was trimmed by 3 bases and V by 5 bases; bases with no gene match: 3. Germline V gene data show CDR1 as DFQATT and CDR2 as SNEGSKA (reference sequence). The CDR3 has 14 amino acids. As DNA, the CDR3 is TGCAGTGCTCGGGACAGGGGATACACCGGGGAGCTGTTTTTT. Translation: CSARDRGYTGELFF.

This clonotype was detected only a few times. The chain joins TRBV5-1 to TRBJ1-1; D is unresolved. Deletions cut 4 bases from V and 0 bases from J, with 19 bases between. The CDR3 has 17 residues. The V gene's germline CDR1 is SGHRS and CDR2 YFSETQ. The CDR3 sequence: CASSHPTNTPMNTEAFF. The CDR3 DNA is TGCGCCAGCAGCCACCCGACTAACACCCCAATGAACACTGAAGCTTTCTTT.

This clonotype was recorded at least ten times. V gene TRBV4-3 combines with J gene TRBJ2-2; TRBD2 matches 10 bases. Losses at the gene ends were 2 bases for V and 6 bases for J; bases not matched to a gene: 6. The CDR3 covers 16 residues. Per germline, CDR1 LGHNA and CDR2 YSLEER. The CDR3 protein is CASSQTSSGSSGELFF. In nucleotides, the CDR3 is TGCGCCAGCAGCCAAACTTCTAGCGGGAGTTCCGGGGAGCTGTTTTTT.

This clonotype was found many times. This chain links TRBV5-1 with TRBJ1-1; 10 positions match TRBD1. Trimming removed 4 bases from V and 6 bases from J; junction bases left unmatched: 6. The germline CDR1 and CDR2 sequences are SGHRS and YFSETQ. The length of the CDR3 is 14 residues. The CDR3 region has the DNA TGCGCCAGCAGCGTGGACAGGGGGAAGGCTGAAGCTTTCTTT. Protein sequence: CASSVDRGKAEAFF.

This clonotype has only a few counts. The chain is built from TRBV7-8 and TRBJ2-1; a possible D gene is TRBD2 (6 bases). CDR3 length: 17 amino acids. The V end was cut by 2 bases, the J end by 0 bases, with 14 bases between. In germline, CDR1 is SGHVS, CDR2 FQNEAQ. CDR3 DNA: TGTGCCAGCAGCTTAACTGTAAGGCGGGGCTCCTACAATGAGCAGTTCTTC. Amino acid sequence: CASSLTVRRGSYNEQFF.

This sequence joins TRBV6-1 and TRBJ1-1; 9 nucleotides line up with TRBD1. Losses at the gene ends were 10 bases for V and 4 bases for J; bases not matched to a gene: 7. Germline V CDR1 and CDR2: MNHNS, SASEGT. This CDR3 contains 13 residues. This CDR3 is CATTGGVGTEAFF. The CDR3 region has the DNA TGTGCCACTACAGGGGGCGTAGGCACTGAAGCTTTCTTT.

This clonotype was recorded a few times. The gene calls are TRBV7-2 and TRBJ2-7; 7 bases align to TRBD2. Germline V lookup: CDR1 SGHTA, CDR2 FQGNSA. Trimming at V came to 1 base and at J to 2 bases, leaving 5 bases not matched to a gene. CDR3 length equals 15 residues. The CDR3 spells CASSLVVGGAYEQYF. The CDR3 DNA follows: TGTGCCAGCAGCTTAGTGGTGGGAGGGGCCTACGAGCAGTACTTC. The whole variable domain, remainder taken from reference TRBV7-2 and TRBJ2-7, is GAGVSQSPSNKVTEKGKDVELRCDPISGHTALYWYRQSLGQGLEFLIYFQGNSAPDKSGLPSDRFSAERTGGSVSTLTIQRTQQEDSAVYLCASSLVVGGAYEQYFGPGTRLTVT.

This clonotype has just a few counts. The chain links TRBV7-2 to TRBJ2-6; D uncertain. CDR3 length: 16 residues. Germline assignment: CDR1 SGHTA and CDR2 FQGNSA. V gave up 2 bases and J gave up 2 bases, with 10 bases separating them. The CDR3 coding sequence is TGTGCCAGCAGCTTAAGTTCGTGGGCTGGGGCCAACGTCCTGACTTTC. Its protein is CASSLSSWAGANVLTF. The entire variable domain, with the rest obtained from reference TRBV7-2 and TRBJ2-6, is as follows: GAGVSQSPSNKVTEKGKDVELRCDPISGHTALYWYRQSLGQGLEFLIYFQGNSAPDKSGLPSDRFSAERTGGSVSTLTIQRTQQEDSAVYLCASSLSSWAGANVLTFGAGSRLTVL.

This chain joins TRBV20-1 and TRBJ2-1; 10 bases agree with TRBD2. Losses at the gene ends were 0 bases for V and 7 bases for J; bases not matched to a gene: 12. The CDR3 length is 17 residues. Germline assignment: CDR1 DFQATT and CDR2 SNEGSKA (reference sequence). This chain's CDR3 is CSARDPLAGVGWNEQFF. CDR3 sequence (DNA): TGCAGTGCTAGAGATCCCCTAGCGGGAGTGGGTTGGAATGAGCAGTTCTTC.

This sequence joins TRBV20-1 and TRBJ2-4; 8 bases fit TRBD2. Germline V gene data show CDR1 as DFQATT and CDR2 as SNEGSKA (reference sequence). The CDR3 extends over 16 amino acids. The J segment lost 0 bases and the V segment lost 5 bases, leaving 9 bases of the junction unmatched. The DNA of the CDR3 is TGCAGTGCTCCCATTAGCGGGGTATTAGCCAAAAACATTCAGTACTTC. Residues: CSAPISGVLAKNIQYF.

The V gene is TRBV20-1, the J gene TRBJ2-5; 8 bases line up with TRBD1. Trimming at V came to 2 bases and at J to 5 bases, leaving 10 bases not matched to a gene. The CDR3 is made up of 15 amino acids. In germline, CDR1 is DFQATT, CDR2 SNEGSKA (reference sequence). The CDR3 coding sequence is TGCAGTGCTAGACCCCGGACAGGGATCGTCGAGACCCAGTACTTC. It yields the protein CSARPRTGIVETQYF.

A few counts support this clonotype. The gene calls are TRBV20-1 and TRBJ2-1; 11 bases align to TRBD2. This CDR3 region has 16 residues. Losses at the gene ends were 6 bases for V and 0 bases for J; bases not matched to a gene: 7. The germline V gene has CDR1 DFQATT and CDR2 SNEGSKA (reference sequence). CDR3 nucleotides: TGCAGTGCGACGCTTAGCGGGAGGGACTCCTACAATGAGCAGTTCTTC. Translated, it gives CSATLSGRDSYNEQFF.

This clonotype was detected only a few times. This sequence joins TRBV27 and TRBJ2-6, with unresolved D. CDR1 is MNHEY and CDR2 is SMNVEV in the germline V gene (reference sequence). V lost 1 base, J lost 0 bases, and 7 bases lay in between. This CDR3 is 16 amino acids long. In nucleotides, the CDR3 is TGTGCCAGCAGTTTATATGGGTCCTCTGGGGCCAACGTCCTGACTTTC. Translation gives CASSLYGSSGANVLTF.

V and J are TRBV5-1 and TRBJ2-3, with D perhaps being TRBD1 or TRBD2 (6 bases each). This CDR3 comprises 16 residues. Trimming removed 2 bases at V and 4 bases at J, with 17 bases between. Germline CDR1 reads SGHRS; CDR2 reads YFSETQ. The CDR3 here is CASSFGVGGYADTQYF. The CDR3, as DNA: TGCGCCAGCAGCTTCGGGGTCGGGGGCTACGCAGATACGCAGTATTTT. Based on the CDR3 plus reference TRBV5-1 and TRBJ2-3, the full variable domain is KAGVTQTPRYLIKTRGQQVTLSCSPISGHRSVSWYQQTPGQGLQFLFEYFSETQRNKGNFPGRFSGRQFSNSRSEMNVSTLELGDSALYLCASSFGVGGYADTQYFGPGTRLTVL.

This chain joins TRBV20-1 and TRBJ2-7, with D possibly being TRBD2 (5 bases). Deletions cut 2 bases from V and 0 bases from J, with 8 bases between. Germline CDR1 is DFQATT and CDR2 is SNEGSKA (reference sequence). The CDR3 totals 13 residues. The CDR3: CSARMGSSYEQYF. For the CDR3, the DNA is TGCAGTGCTAGAATGGGGAGCTCCTACGAGCAGTACTTC.

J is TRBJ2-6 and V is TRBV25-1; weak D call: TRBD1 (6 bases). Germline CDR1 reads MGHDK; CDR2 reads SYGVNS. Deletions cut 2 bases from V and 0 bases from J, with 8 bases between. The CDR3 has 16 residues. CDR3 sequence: CASSEGQNSGANVLTF. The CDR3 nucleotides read TGTGCCAGCAGTGAAGGACAGAACTCTGGGGCCAACGTCCTGACTTTC.

CDR3 nucleotides: TGCAGTGCTCGGACAGGGGAACAGCCCCAGCATTTT. Translating gives CSARTGEQPQHF. The chain recombines TRBV20-1 with TRBJ1-5; 9 bases fit TRBD1. This CDR3 is built from 12 residues. The ends lost 5 bases at V and 7 bases at J; junction bases unmatched: 3. The germline CDR1 and CDR2 sequences are DFQATT and SNEGSKA (reference sequence).

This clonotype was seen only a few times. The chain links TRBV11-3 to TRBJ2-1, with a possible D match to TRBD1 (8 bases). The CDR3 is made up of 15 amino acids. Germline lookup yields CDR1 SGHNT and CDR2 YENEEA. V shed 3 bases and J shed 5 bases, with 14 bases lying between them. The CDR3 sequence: CASSFYRGGNNEQFF. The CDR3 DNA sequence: TGTGCCAGCAGCTTTTACAGGGGGGGTAACAATGAGCAGTTCTTC.